These 24 T cell receptor beta chains share one sample of origin, sequenced in a study of blood T cell repertoires in COVID-19. Clones were read by immunoSEQ multiplex PCR, and TCRdb kept only the in-frame ones, dropping some. The sample contains some 300,000 clones, approximately 86% of which appear only once. Specimen: peripheral blood. Every receptor here comes from a woman between 70 and 85 years old with COVID-19, enrolled during active disease.

This chain joins TRBV5-6 and TRBJ1-4; D gene uncertain. The CDR3 runs 14 residues. The ends were cut back, 3 bases at V and 0 bases at J, with 6 bases in the middle. Germline assignment: CDR1 SGHDT and CDR2 YYEEEE. The CDR3 bases are TGTGCCAGCAGCTCGTCGTCAACTAATGAAAAACTGTTTTTT. The encoded protein is CASSSSSTNEKLFF.

This chain connects TRBV7-6 to TRBJ2-7; D remains unclear. Germline assignment: CDR1 SGHVS and CDR2 FNYEAQ. The V end lost 5 bases, the J end lost 5 bases, and 4 bases lay between the germline ends. The CDR3 contains 10 residues. CDR3 bases: TGTGCCAGCAGCCGAGACGAGCAGTACTTC. It encodes CASSRDEQYF.

This clone was picked up many times. The chain employs TRBV9 and TRBJ1-1; D is possibly TRBD1 (6 bases). V dropped 4 bases and J dropped 7 bases, with 11 bases sitting between them. CDR1 and CDR2 from the germline V gene are SGDLS and YYNGEE. The CDR3 runs 12 residues. The CDR3, as DNA: TGTGCCAGCAGCTCACAGGGTTATGAAGCTTTCTTT. Its translation: CASSSQGYEAFF.

On this clone itself: Other nucleotide sequences in the sample specify the same CDR3. The rearrangement joins TRBV5-1 to TRBJ2-1; TRBD1 aligns across 8 bases. V was clipped by 0 bases and J by 7 bases; unmatched bases: 3. Looked up from germline, CDR1 is SGHRS and CDR2 is YFSETQ. The CDR3 totals 14 residues. The CDR3 region has the DNA TGCGCCAGCAGCTTGGGAACAGGGGGGAATGAGCAGTTCTTC. Amino acid sequence: CASSLGTGGNEQFF.

The chain carries TRBV19 and TRBJ1-6; D gene uncertain. Trimming stripped 5 bases from V and 4 bases from J, with 12 bases between. This CDR3 region has 15 residues. The germline gives CDR1 LNHDA, CDR2 SQIVND (reference sequence). As DNA, the CDR3 is TGTGCCAGTAGTCAGCAGGTTGTTTATAATTCACCCCTCCACTTT. It translates to CASSQQVVYNSPLHF.

This chain joins TRBV5-1 and TRBJ2-5, with 9 bases lining up with TRBD2. J gave up 2 bases and V 0 bases, and 8 bases lay outside the gene matches. This CDR3 contains 17 residues. Germline V gene lookup returns CDR1 SGHRS and CDR2 YFSETQ. The CDR3 region is CASSLAFSAGGQETQYF. The CDR3 DNA follows: TGCGCCAGCAGCTTGGCCTTTTCTGCGGGGGGGCAAGAGACCCAGTACTTC.

This clone was seen a few times. The chain combines TRBV5-1 with TRBJ2-3, with 8 bases fitting TRBD2. This CDR3 is built from 18 residues. Germline V gene lookup returns CDR1 SGHRS and CDR2 YFSETQ. J was trimmed by 3 bases and V by 0 bases; bases with no gene match: 12. CDR3 loop: CASSLVPAGAGETDTQYF. DNA of the CDR3: TGCGCCAGCAGCTTGGTACCAGCGGGGGCCGGAGAGACAGATACGCAGTATTTT.

The rearrangement links TRBV3-1 (or the pseudogene TRBV3-2) to TRBJ2-1; perhaps TRBD2 as D (6 bases). V was trimmed by 5 bases and J by 8 bases, leaving 19 bases between them. Per the germline V gene, CDR1 is LGHDT and CDR2 is YNNKEL (reference sequence). This CDR3 contains 15 residues. CDR3 region: CASSDGGLETHEQFF. The CDR3, as DNA: TGTGCCAGCAGCGACGGGGGTCTGGAGACTCATGAGCAGTTCTTC.

The chain is built from TRBV6-5 and TRBJ2-1; 7 bases match TRBD1. The CDR3 has 13 residues. V shed 6 bases and J 6 bases; nucleotides not matched to a gene: 5. Germline V CDR1 and CDR2: MNHEY, SVGAGI. This chain's CDR3 is CASSIRDSNEQFF. For the CDR3, the DNA is TGTGCCAGCAGCATCCGGGACAGCAATGAGCAGTTCTTC.

This chain joins TRBV19 and TRBJ1-5; 9 bases line up with TRBD1. In germline, CDR1 is LNHDA, CDR2 SQIVND (reference sequence). The CDR3 runs to 16 residues. The junction had 14 bases not matched to a gene; V was cut back by 10 bases and J by 4 bases. The DNA for the CDR3 is TGTGCCACTCAACCGATGACAGGGGGTAAGAATCAGCCCCAGCATTTT. Its protein is CATQPMTGGKNQPQHF.

For the CDR3, the DNA is TGTGCTAGTGCCGCAGGGACTAGCGGGGGGGTAGGTTTTGCAGATACGCAGTATTTT. Its translation is CASAAGTSGGVGFADTQYF. This chain uses TRBV12-5 with TRBJ2-3; 16 bases agree with TRBD2. CDR1 LGHNT and CDR2 FRNRAP come from the germline V gene. Trimming took 7 bases from V and 4 from J; bases not matched to a gene: 14. The CDR3 totals 19 residues.

The chain joins TRBV2 to TRBJ2-7; TRBD1 aligns across 7 bases. Trimming at V came to 6 bases and at J to 5 bases, leaving 7 bases not matched to a gene. This CDR3 is 13 amino acids long. CDR1 and CDR2 from the germline V gene are SNHLY and FYNNEI. The CDR3 region is CASSLLTGNEQYF. The CDR3 bases are TGTGCCAGCAGCCTCTTGACAGGGAACGAGCAGTACTTC.

This chain connects TRBV9 to TRBJ2-7; 10 bases align to TRBD1. Trimming at V came to 3 bases and at J to 2 bases, leaving 2 bases not matched to a gene. This CDR3 comprises 14 residues. CDR1 SGDLS and CDR2 YYNGEE come from the germline V gene. The CDR3 loop is CASSGDRGPYEQYF. The CDR3 coding sequence is TGTGCCAGCAGCGGCGACAGGGGGCCCTACGAGCAGTACTTC.

The chain uses TRBV5-4 and TRBJ2-7; the match to TRBD2 covers 8 bases. Per germline, CDR1 SGHNT and CDR2 YYREEE (reference sequence). This CDR3 has 14 amino acids. V dropped 5 bases and J dropped 4; count of bases not matched to a gene: 8. CDR3 loop: CASRARGGRYEQYF. CDR3 nucleotides: TGTGCCAGCAGGGCTCGGGGGGGCAGATACGAGCAGTACTTC. The complete variable domain, with remaining parts taken from reference TRBV5-4 and TRBJ2-7, reads ETGVTQSPTHLIKTRGQQVTLRCSSQSGHNTVSWYQQALGQGPQFIFQYYREEENGRGNFPPRFSGLQFPNYSSELNVNALELDDSALYLCASRARGGRYEQYFGPGTRLTVT.

The gene calls are TRBV5-1 and TRBJ2-7; 9 bases are shared with TRBD2. Germline CDR1 and CDR2: SGHRS and YFSETQ. Trimming cost V 1 base and J 3 bases; bases outside gene matches: 5. The CDR3 totals 15 residues. CDR3 sequence (DNA): TGCGCCAGCAGCTTGATAGCGGGGGTCTTCTACGAGCAGTACTTC. As protein: CASSLIAGVFYEQYF.

Here the CDR3 reads CASSPLAGLGLSSYEQYF. CDR3 bases: TGTGCCAGCAGTCCTCTAGCGGGGCTCGGTTTAAGCTCCTACGAGCAGTACTTC. V is TRBV27 and J is TRBJ2-7, with 9 bases aligning to TRBD2. CDR1 and CDR2 from the germline V gene are MNHEY and SMNVEV (reference sequence). This CDR3 contains 18 residues. V shed 5 bases, J shed 0 bases, and the junction held 14 bases outside the gene matches.

The CDR3 here is CACTHRATNEKLFF. CDR3 coding DNA: TGTGCCTGTACACACAGGGCCACTAATGAAAAACTGTTTTTT. The rearrangement links TRBV30 to TRBJ1-4; tentatively, D is TRBD1 (6 bases). The germline V gene has CDR1 GTSNPN and CDR2 SVGIG (reference sequence). V lost 6 bases and J 2 bases, leaving 13 bases between the germline ends. The CDR3 has 14 residues.

This clone was detected ten times or more. The chain combines TRBV9 with TRBJ1-1, with D unclear. Trimming left V 5 bases short and J 4 bases short, with 24 bases between. CDR3 length equals 17 residues. Germline-derived CDR1 and CDR2 are SGDLS and YYNGEE. This chain's CDR3 is CASSLLDTVGMGTEAFF. The CDR3 nucleotides read TGTGCCAGCAGTTTACTAGATACGGTGGGTATGGGCACTGAAGCTTTCTTT.

This clone has a handful of counts. This rearrangement joins TRBV5-1 to TRBJ2-7; 8 bases match TRBD2. Looked up from germline, CDR1 is SGHRS and CDR2 is YFSETQ. The CDR3 runs to 14 residues. After removal of 5 bases from V and 3 bases from J, the junction contained 7 bases not matched to a gene. CDR3 loop: CASRDGRGLYEQYF. CDR3 sequence (DNA): TGCGCCAGCAGGGACGGGAGGGGCCTCTACGAGCAGTACTTC.

The sample holds one count of this clone. V usage is TRBV30 and J usage is TRBJ2-5; 8 nucleotides match TRBD2. The CDR3 totals 15 residues. V dropped 1 base and J dropped 3; count of bases not matched to a gene: 7. Germline-derived CDR1 and CDR2 are GTSNPN and SVGIG (reference sequence). The CDR3 reads CAWSDSGTSKETQYF. DNA of the CDR3: TGTGCCTGGAGTGACTCGGGGACTAGTAAAGAGACCCAGTACTTC. The variable domain in full, with the rest retrieved from reference TRBV30 and TRBJ2-5, is SQTIHQWPATLVQPVGSPLSLECTVEGTSNPNLYWYRQAAGRGLQLLFYSVGIGQISSEVPQNLSASRPQDRQFILSSKKLLLSDSGFYLCAWSDSGTSKETQYFGPGTRLLVL.

The chain carries TRBV29-1 and TRBJ1-2, with a tentative D call TRBD1 (5 bases). Trimming pared 4 bases from V and 10 bases from J, leaving 16 bases between. CDR3 length: 12 residues. The germline V gene has CDR1 SQVTM and CDR2 ANQGSEA. CDR3 amino acids: CSVVGGGYTYTF. The CDR3 coding sequence is TGCAGCGTTGTAGGCGGGGGATATACCTACACCTTC.

This clone was picked up one time. This rearrangement joins TRBV5-6 to TRBJ1-1; 7 bases agree with TRBD1. V shed 0 bases, J shed 0 bases, and the junction held 2 bases outside the gene matches. This CDR3 has 15 residues. CDR1 and CDR2 (germline): SGHDT, YYEEEE. As DNA, the CDR3 is TGTGCCAGCAGCTTGGTAGACAGGGTGAACACTGAAGCTTTCTTT. Protein: CASSLVDRVNTEAFF.

The V and J genes are TRBV5-6 and TRBJ1-5, with D possibly matching TRBD1 (5 bases). V lost 0 bases to trimming and J lost 1 base, with 5 bases between them. This CDR3 is built from 14 residues. Germline CDR1 is SGHDT and CDR2 is YYEEEE. This CDR3 reads CASSLEGSNQPQHF. DNA for the CDR3: TGTGCCAGCAGCTTGGAGGGGAGCAATCAGCCCCAGCATTTT.

The J gene is TRBJ1-6, the V gene TRBV9; D may be TRBD1 (5 bases). Germline V gene data show CDR1 as SGDLS and CDR2 as YYNGEE. The CDR3 length is 16 residues. The V end was cut by 2 bases, the J end by 7 bases, with 16 bases between. CDR3 DNA: TGTGCCAGCAGCGTTACGGCAGGGAGGGAAAATTCACCCCTCCACTTT. Translation: CASSVTAGRENSPLHF.